What follows are 10 T cell receptor beta chains derived from one specimen sequenced in a study of beta chain features in type 1 diabetes. Study-level findings and limits: Shortening of TCRB CDR3s, moderate but significant, appeared in all four CD4+ subsets of Type 1 diabetes patients.

Expressed TCRB transcripts were sequenced because the isolated RNA had all been reverse transcribed beforehand. Sequencing used immunoSEQ multiplex PCR; TCRdb keeps in-frame clones, though not all of them. The repertoire consists of roughly 220,000 clones, with under 20% occurring once and the leading ten covering 0.085%. No antigens are known for them. Material for sequencing was naive CD4+ T cells from blood. The receptors originated from a man aged 25 to 45 with type 1 diabetes.

The rearrangement uses TRBV30 and TRBJ2-7, with D possibly called TRBD1 or TRBD2 (5 bases each). The V gene's germline CDR1 is GTSNPN and CDR2 SVGIG (reference sequence). With 3 bases removed from V and 1 base from J, the gap between germline ends came to 16 bases. The CDR3 is 15 residues long. The CDR3 DNA follows: TGTGCCTGGAGGGACCTTGGGACGGGTTCCTACGAGCAGTACTTC. This codes for CAWRDLGTGSYEQYF.

The table lists this clone with a few counts. The chain carries TRBV30 and TRBJ1-5; 8 bases agree with TRBD1. The CDR3 covers 13 residues. V lost 6 bases, J lost 6 bases, and 7 bases stayed unmatched. Germline V gene lookup returns CDR1 GTSNPN and CDR2 SVGIG (reference sequence). DNA of the CDR3: TGTGCCTGTGGGACAGGCGGGAGTCAGCCCCAGCATTTT. Translation: CACGTGGSQPQHF. Drawing the rest from reference TRBV30 and TRBJ1-5, the complete variable domain is SQTIHQWPATLVQPVGSPLSLECTVEGTSNPNLYWYRQAAGRGLQLLFYSVGIGQISSEVPQNLSASRPQDRQFILSSKKLLLSDSGFYLCACGTGGSQPQHFGDGTRLSIL.

This clone was seen only a few times. This chain connects TRBV29-1 to TRBJ2-5; D is unresolved. Trimming took 6 bases from V and 4 from J, leaving 18 bases between them. The CDR3 totals 14 residues. CDR1 and CDR2 (germline): SQVTM, ANQGSEA. The DNA of the CDR3 is TGCAGCGTGGGCCCCAAACTGCTCGGAGAGACCCAGTACTTC. As protein: CSVGPKLLGETQYF.

The V call is TRBV30, the J call TRBJ2-5; TRBD1 is a possible D gene (7 bases). Per the germline V gene, CDR1 is GTSNPN and CDR2 is SVGIG (reference sequence). The CDR3 consists of 13 residues. Trimming took off 5 bases at V and 3 bases at J, with 13 bases between the two ends. CDR3 coding DNA: TGTGCCTGGGCAGGGGGGACGGAAGAGACCCAGTACTTC. It encodes CAWAGGTEETQYF.

This rearrangement joins TRBV5-4 to TRBJ1-1, with TRBD1 matching over 7 bases. The CDR3 is made up of 14 amino acids. The V gene's germline CDR1 is SGHNT and CDR2 YYREEE (reference sequence). Trimming at V came to 4 bases and at J to 1 base, leaving 4 bases not matched to a gene. CDR3 nucleotide sequence: TGTGCCAGCAGCACGGGACAGAGGAACACTGAAGCTTTCTTT. This gives the protein CASSTGQRNTEAFF.

The rearrangement uses TRBV29-1 and TRBJ2-7; 8 bases are a match to TRBD1. The germline CDR1 and CDR2 sequences are SQVTM and ANQGSEA. The length of the CDR3 is 14 residues. The J segment lost 0 bases and the V segment lost 3 bases, leaving 4 bases of the junction unmatched. The CDR3 reads CSVDDRGSSYEQYF. The CDR3 DNA follows: TGCAGCGTTGATGACAGGGGCAGCTCCTACGAGCAGTACTTC.

Regarding this clone: One end of the junction is discordant with germline, which a read error may explain. The chain uses TRBV5-4 and TRBJ2-3; 8 positions match TRBD1. There are 15 residues in the CDR3. The germline V gene encodes CDR1 SGHNT and CDR2 YYREEE (reference sequence). The CDR3 sequence: CANSLGQGARDTQYF. CDR3 sequence (DNA): TGTGCCAACAGCTTGGGGCAGGGGGCTCGGGATACGCAGTATTTT.

This sequence joins TRBV21-1 and TRBJ2-5; TRBD1 is the table's D call and was not checked against the DNA. TRBV21-1 is termed a pseudogene. CDR3 length equals 15 residues. The CDR3 sequence is CASSKVQGAYETQYF. CDR3 in DNA: TGTGCCAGCAGCAAAGTCCAGGGGGCTTATGAGACCCAGTACTTC.

The chain employs TRBV5-4 and TRBJ2-5; TRBD1 matches 10 bases. The V gene end was trimmed by 6 bases and the J gene end by 5 bases; junction bases not matched to a gene: 10. Per the germline V gene, CDR1 is SGHNT and CDR2 is YYREEE (reference sequence). This CDR3 contains 15 residues. The CDR3 protein is CASIFRQGAGETQYF. The CDR3 nucleotides are TGTGCCAGCATTTTTAGACAGGGGGCAGGGGAGACCCAGTACTTC.

This clone was picked up a small number of times. The chain uses TRBV7-3 and TRBJ1-1; tentatively, D is TRBD1 (5 bases). This CDR3 contains 13 residues. Trimming stripped 5 bases from V and 0 bases from J, with 7 bases between. Germline CDR1 SGHTA, CDR2 FQGTGA. CDR3 in amino acids: CASSAGLNTEAFF. The CDR3 DNA is TGTGCCAGCAGCGCGGGGCTGAACACTGAAGCTTTCTTT.